This T cell receptor beta chain derives from a study of blood T cell repertoires in COVID-19. Study summary: COVID-19 samples collected from the United States, Italy and Spain covered acute and convalescent phases.

The CDR3 contains 17 residues. Germline V lookup: CDR1 SGHTA, CDR2 FQGNSA. The ends lost 2 bases at V and 9 bases at J; junction bases unmatched: 10. Authors' analysis steps: Cell counts per sample came from amplifying reference gene primers. Produced via immunoSEQ multiplex PCR; TCRdb's table is partial and in-frame only. That table is the source of V, J and clone size, and D and trimming were worked out from the DNA. The sample shows 250,000 or so clones, approximately 80% of them seen only once. This receptor was taken from a middle-aged man who had recovered from COVID-19. This chain uses TRBV7-2 with TRBJ2-2, with 12 bases fitting TRBD2. Material: peripheral blood. The CDR3 region has the DNA TGTGCCAGCAGCTTACTAGCGGGGGGGACCTCGACCCGGGAGCTGTTTTTT. It codes for CASSLLAGGTSTRELFF.